This TCR beta chain emerged from a study of cytomegalovirus exposure and HLA in healthy donors. CDR1 is LNHNV and CDR2 is YYDKDF in the germline V gene (reference sequence). The CDR3 contains 15 residues. J lost 3 bases, V lost 4 bases, and 9 bases had no gene match. With 60 Vbeta and 13 Jbeta primers, the PCR was carried out. The repertoire was sequenced with immunoSEQ multiplex PCR; TCRdb's copy has only in-frame clones and lacks some. The data hold about 89,000 clones, with about 85% observed a single time. The V gene is TRBV15, the J gene TRBJ2-7, with 7 positions matching TRBD1. The clonotype comes from a man aged 40-49 years in good health and CMV-seropositive. The specimen was PBMCs. The CDR3 DNA reads TGTGCCACCAGCAACTCTTGGGGACAGCTCTACGAGCAGTACTTC. The encoded protein is CATSNSWGQLYEQYF.